One and the same sample provided the 6 T cell receptor beta chains below, sequenced in a study of cytomegalovirus exposure and HLA in healthy donors. The PCR had 60 Vbeta and 13 Jbeta primers. Measured with immunoSEQ multiplex PCR; TCRdb has only the in-frame clones, and not every one. Among roughly 250,000 clones listed, 84% were seen once. Sequenced sample: PBMCs. These receptors came from a woman aged 40 to 55 in good health and CMV-seropositive.

The chain has TRBV4-3 and TRBJ1-6; no reliable D call. The CDR3 is 15 amino acids. Trimming cost V 0 bases and J 9 bases, with 12 bases left between them. Germline CDR1 is LGHNA and CDR2 is YSLEER. This CDR3 reads CASSQEEEGGSPLHF. The CDR3 DNA is TGCGCCAGCAGCCAAGAAGAAGAGGGCGGTTCACCCCTCCACTTT.

The chain uses TRBV7-2 and TRBJ2-2, with TRBD2 matching 11 bases. The CDR3 loop spans 16 amino acids. The V and J ends lost 1 base and 2 bases, in that order; junction bases with no gene match: 0. Germline V gives CDR1 SGHTA, CDR2 FQGNSA. The CDR3 region has the DNA TGTGCCAGCAGCTTAGGACTAGCGGGAAACACCGGGGAGCTGTTTTTT. Translation: CASSLGLAGNTGELFF.

The chain employs TRBV7-3 and TRBJ2-5; the D gene is possibly TRBD2 (5 bases). The V end lost 1 base, the J end lost 1 base, and 7 bases lay between the germline ends. This CDR3 region has 14 residues. Germline loops: CDR1 SGHTA, CDR2 FQGTGA. The DNA for the CDR3 is TGTGCCAGCAGCTTAAAGGACTCCCAAGAGACCCAGTACTTC. Translation gives CASSLKDSQETQYF.

J is TRBJ2-3 and V is TRBV7-8; TRBD2 matches at 9 bases. CDR3 size: 15 residues. The J segment lost 4 bases and the V segment lost 5 bases, leaving 7 bases of the junction unmatched. Germline V lookup: CDR1 SGHVS, CDR2 FQNEAQ. CDR3 sequence: CASSIWTSVADTQYF. The CDR3, as DNA: TGTGCCAGCAGCATTTGGACTAGCGTGGCAGATACGCAGTATTTT.

The CDR3 nucleotides are TGTGCCAGCAGTTACCTAGCGGGAGGGCCTTACGAGCAGTACTTC. This sequence encodes CASSYLAGGPYEQYF. The J gene is TRBJ2-7, the V gene TRBV27, with TRBD2 matching over 12 bases. The CDR3 is 15 residues long. Trimming removed 4 bases from V and 4 bases from J; junction bases left unmatched: 5. The germline CDR1 and CDR2 sequences are MNHEY and SMNVEV (reference sequence).

Details on this clone: At one end, the junction sequence differs from germline, possibly due to a read error. The chain is built from TRBV5-4 and TRBJ2-6, with a weak D call TRBD1 (6 bases). The CDR3 totals 15 residues. Germline CDR1 SGHNT, CDR2 YYREEE (reference sequence). DNA of the CDR3: TGTGCCAGCAGCTTGGGGGGGCAAGGGGCCAACGGCCTGACTTTC. Translated: CASSLGGQGANGLTF.